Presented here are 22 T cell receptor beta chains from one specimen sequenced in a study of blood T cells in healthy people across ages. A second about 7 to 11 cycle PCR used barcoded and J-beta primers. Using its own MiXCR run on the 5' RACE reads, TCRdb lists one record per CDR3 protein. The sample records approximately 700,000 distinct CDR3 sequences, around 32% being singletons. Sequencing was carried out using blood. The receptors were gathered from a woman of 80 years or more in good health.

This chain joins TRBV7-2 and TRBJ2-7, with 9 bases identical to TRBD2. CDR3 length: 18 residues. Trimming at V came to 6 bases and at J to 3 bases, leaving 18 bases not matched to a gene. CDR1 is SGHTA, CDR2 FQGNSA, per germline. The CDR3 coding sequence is TGTGCCAGCAGTAATAGGACAGAGCCGGGACTAGCTTGCTACGAGCAGTACTTC. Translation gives CASSNRTEPGLACYEQYF.

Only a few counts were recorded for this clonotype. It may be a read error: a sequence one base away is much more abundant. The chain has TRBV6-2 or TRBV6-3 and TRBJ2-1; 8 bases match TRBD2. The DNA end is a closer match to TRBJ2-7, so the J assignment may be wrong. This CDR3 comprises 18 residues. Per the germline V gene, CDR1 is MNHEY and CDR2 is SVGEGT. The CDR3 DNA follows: TGTGCCAGCAGTTATCAGGTGATGCAGCGGGGGCCCTACAATGAGCAGTACTTC. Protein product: CASSYQVMQRGPYNEQYF.

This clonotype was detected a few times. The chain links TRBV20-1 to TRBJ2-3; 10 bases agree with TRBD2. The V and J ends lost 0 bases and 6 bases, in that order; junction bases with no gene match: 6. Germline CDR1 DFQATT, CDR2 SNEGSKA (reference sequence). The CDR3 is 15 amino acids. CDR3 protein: CSARDERGGHDTQYF. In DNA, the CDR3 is TGCAGTGCTAGAGACGAGCGGGGGGGCCACGATACGCAGTATTTT.

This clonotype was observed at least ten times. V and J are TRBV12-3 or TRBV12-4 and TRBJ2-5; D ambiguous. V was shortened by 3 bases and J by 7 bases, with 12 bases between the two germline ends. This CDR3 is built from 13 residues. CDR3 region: CASSFDGSGTQYF. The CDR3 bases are TGTGCCAGCAGTTTTGACGGATCCGGGACCCAGTACTTC.

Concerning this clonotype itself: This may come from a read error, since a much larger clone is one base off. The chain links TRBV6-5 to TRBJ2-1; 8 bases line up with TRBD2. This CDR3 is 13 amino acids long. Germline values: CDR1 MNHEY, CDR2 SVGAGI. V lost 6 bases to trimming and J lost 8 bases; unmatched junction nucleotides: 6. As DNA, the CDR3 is TGTGCCAGCAGACGGGGGGGCCGACATGAGCAGTTCTTC. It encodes CASRRGGRHEQFF.

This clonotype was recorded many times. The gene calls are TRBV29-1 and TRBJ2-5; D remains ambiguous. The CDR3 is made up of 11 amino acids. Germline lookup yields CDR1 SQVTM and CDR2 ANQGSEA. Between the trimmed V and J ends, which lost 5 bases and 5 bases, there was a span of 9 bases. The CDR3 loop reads CSVIGQETQYF. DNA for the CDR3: TGCAGCGTTATAGGGCAGGAGACCCAGTACTTC.

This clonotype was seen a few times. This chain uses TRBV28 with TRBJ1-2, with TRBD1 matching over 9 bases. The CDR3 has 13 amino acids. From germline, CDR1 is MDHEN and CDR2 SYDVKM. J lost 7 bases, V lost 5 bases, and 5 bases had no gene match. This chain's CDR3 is CASSPQGAVGYTF. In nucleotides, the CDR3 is TGTGCCAGCAGTCCACAGGGGGCGGTTGGCTACACCTTC.

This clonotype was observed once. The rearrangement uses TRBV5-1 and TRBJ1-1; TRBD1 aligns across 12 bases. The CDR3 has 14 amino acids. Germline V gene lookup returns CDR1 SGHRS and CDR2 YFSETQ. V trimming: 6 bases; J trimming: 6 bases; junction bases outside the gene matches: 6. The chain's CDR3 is CASNPGTGGAEAFF. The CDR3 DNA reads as TGCGCCAGCAACCCAGGGACAGGGGGCGCTGAAGCTTTCTTT.

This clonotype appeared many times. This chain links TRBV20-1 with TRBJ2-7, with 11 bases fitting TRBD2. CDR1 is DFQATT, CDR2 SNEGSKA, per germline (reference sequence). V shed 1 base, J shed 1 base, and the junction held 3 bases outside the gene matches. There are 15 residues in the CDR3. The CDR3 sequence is CSARVRLAGSYEQYF. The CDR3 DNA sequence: TGCAGTGCTAGAGTTCGACTAGCGGGGTCCTACGAGCAGTACTTC.

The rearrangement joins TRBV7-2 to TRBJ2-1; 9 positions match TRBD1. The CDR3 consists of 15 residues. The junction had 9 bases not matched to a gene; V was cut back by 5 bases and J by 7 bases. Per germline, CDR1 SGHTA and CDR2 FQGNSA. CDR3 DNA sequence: TGTGCCAGCAGCCCCAACAGGGGGCGTGAGAATGAGCAGTTCTTC. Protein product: CASSPNRGRENEQFF.

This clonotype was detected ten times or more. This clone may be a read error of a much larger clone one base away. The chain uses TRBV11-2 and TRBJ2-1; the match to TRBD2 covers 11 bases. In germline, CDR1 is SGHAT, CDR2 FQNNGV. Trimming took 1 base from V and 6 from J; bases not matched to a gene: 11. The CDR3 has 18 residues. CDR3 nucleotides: TGTGCCAGCAGCTTAGTAGGTAGGCTAGCGGGGGGAGGCAATGAGCAGTTCTTC. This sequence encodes CASSLVGRLAGGGNEQFF.

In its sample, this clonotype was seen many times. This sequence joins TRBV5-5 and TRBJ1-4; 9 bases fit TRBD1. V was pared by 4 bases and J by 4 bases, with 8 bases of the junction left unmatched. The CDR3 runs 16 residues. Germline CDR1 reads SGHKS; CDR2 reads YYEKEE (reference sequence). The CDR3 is CASSRGQGLRNEKLFF. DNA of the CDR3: TGTGCCAGCAGCCGGGGACAGGGACTTCGTAATGAAAAACTGTTTTTT.

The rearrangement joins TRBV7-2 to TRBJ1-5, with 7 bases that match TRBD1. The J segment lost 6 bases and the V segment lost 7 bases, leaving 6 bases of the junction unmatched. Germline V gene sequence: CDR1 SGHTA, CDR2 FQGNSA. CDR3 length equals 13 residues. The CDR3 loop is CASIIYRGQPQHF. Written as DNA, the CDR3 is TGTGCCAGCATCATATACAGGGGTCAGCCCCAGCATTTT.

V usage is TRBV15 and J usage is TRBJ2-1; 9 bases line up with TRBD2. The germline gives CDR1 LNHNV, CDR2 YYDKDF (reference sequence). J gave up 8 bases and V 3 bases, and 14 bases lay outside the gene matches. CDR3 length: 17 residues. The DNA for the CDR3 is TGTGCCACCAGCAGCCCCGCTAGCGGGGTCCCTCTCGATGAGCAGTTCTTC. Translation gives CATSSPASGVPLDEQFF.

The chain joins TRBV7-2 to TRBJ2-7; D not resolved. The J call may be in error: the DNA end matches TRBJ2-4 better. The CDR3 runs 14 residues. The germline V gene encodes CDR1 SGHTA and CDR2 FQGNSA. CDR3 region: CASSLGGVQNIQYF. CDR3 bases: TGTGCCAGCAGCTTAGGTGGCGTACAAAACATTCAGTACTTC.

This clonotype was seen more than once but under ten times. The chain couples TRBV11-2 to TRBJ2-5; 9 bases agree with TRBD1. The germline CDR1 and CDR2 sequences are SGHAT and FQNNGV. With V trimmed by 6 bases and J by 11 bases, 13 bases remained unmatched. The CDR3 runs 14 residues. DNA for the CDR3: TGTGCCAGCAGACTCGGGACAGGGCCAGGGGAGCAGTACTTC. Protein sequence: CASRLGTGPGEQYF.

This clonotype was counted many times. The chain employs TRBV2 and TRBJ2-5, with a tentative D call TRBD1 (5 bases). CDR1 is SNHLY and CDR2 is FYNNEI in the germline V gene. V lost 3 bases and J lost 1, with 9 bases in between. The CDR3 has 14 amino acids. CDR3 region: CASSEGRAQETQYF. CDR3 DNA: TGTGCCAGCAGTGAGGGCAGGGCCCAAGAGACCCAGTACTTC.

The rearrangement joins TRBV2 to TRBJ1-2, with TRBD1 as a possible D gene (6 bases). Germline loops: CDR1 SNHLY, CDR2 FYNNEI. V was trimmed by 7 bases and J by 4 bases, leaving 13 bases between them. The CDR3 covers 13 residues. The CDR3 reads CASNLQGIYGYTF. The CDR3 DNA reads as TGTGCCAGCAACCTACAGGGAATCTATGGCTACACCTTC.

CDR3 nucleotides: TGCAGCGTTGAAGATCGTATGGGTACCGGGGAGCTGTTTTTT. Translated: CSVEDRMGTGELFF. This chain uses TRBV29-1 with TRBJ2-2; D gene ambiguous. Germline-derived CDR1 and CDR2 are SQVTM and ANQGSEA. Trimming pared 0 bases from V and 5 bases from J, leaving 10 bases between. This CDR3 spans 14 amino acids.

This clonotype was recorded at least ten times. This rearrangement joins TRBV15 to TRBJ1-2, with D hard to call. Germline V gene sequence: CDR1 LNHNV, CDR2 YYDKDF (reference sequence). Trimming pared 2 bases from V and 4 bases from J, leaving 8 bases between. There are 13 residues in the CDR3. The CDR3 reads CATSRQAPYGYTF. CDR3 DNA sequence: TGTGCCACCAGCAGACAAGCTCCCTATGGCTACACCTTC. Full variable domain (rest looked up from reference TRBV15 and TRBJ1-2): DAMVIQNPRYQVTQFGKPVTLSCSQTLNHNVMYWYQQKSSQAPKLLFHYYDKDFNNEADTPDNFQSRRPNTSFCFLDIRSPGLGDTAMYLCATSRQAPYGYTFGSGTRLTVV.

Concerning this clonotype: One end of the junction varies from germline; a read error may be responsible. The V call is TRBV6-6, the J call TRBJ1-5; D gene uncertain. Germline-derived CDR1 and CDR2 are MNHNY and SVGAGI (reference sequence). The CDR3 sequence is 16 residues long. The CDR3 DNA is TGTGCCAGCAGTTTATTCCTAGACATAGAAGGTCAGCCCCAGAATTTT. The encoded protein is CASSLFLDIEGQPQNF.

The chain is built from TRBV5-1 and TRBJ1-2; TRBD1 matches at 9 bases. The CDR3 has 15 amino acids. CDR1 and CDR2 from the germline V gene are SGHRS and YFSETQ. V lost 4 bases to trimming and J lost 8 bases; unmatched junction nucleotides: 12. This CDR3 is CASSRTPGQGGGYTF. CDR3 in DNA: TGCGCCAGCAGCCGGACACCGGGACAGGGAGGAGGCTACACCTTC.